A single T cell receptor beta chain is shown here with its context. TCRdb recomputed calls from the RT-PCR reads with MiXCR, one row per CDR3 protein. This sample carries fewer than 800,000 distinct CDR3 sequences, 11% to 15% of them seen once, and the ten largest clones take roughly 3.9%. The germline CDR1 and CDR2 sequences are LGHDT and YNNKEL (reference sequence). The CDR3 consists of 14 residues. The germline V and J ends were trimmed by 6 bases and 0 bases, with 9 bases remaining between them. This chain uses TRBV3-1 with TRBJ2-1; TRBD1 is a possible D gene (5 bases). This receptor was taken from a female donor in good health, serving as a healthy control. The sample consisted of memory CD4+ T cells from blood. CDR3 in amino acids: CASSRQTSYNEQFF. CDR3 DNA: TGTGCCAGCAGTCGACAGACCTCCTACAATGAGCAGTTCTTC.